Here is one T cell receptor beta chain with its context. Its target is not known. Repertoires were generated with immunoSEQ multiplex PCR, while TCRdb's copy carries only in-frame clones and drops some. The sample contains about 1 million clones, 65% to 80% of which appear only once. V shed 4 bases and J shed 3 bases, with 8 bases lying between them. Germline-derived CDR1 and CDR2 are SGHNT and YYREEE (reference sequence). The length of the CDR3 is 13 residues. Among the donors, all were Caucasian adults who lived in Nashville, Tennessee. This specimen belongs to a study of shared clonotypes between healthy human individuals. Study conclusions and caveats: The study found roughly 5% of naive CD4 clonotypes shared across a few donors.

Source material: memory CD4+ T cells sorted from blood. Subset indicated: CD45RA-negative fraction. V and J are TRBV5-4 and TRBJ1-5; a possible D gene is TRBD1 (5 bases). The receptor comes from a man between 18 and 35 years old in good health. CDR3 in DNA: TGTGCCAGCAGCGAGGACATCAATCAGCCCCAGCATTTT. It is translated as CASSEDINQPQHF.